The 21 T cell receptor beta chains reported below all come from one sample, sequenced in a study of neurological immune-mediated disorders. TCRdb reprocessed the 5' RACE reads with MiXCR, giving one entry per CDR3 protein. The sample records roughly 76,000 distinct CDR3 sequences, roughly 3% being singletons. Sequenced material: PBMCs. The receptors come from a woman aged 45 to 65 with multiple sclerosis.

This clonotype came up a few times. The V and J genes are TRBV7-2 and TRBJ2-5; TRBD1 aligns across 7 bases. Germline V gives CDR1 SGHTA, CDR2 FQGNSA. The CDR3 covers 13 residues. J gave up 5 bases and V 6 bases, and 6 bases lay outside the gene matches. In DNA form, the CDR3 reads TGTGCCAGCAGGAAGACAGGGACGGAGACCCAGTACTTC. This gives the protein CASRKTGTETQYF.

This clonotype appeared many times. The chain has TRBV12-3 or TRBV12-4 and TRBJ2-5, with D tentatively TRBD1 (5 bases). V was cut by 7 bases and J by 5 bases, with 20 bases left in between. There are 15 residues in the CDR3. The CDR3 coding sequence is TGTGCCAGCACCCATGCCAAGGGGCAGTGGGAGACCCAGTACTTC. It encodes CASTHAKGQWETQYF.

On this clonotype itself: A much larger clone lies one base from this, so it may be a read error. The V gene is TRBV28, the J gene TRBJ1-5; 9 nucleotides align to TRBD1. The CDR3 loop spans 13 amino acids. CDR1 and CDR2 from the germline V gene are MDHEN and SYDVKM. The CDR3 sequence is CASSPTGGQHQHF. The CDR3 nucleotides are TGTGCCAGCAGCCCGACAGGGGGTCAGCACCAGCATTTT.

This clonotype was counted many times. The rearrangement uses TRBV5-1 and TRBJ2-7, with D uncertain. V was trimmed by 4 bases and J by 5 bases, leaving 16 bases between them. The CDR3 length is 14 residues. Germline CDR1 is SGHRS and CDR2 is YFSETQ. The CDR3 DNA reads TGCGCCAGCAGCGCCCCAGGAATTTCCCACGAGCAGTACTTC. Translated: CASSAPGISHEQYF.

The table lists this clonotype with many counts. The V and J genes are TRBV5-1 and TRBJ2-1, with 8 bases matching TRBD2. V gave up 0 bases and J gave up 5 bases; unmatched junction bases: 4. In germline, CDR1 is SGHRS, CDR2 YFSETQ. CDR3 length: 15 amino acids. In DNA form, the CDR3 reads TGCGCCAGCAGCTTGGAGAGCGGGAGCCACAATGAGCAGTTCTTC. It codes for CASSLESGSHNEQFF.

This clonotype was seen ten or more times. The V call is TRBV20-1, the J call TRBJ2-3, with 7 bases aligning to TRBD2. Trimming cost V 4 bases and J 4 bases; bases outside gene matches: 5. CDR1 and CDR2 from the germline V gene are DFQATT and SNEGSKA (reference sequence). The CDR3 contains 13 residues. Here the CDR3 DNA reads TGCAGTGCTACTAGCGGAGCCCCAGATACGCAGTATTTT. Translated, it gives CSATSGAPDTQYF.

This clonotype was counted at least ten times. The DNA for the CDR3 is TGCAGTGCTACTACTAGCGGGACCTACAATGAGCAGTTCTTC. This codes for CSATTSGTYNEQFF. This chain connects TRBV20-1 to TRBJ2-1, with 10 bases fitting TRBD2. The germline V gene has CDR1 DFQATT and CDR2 SNEGSKA (reference sequence). Unmatched junction bases numbered 2, after V lost 4 bases and J lost 2 bases. This CDR3 is 14 amino acids long.

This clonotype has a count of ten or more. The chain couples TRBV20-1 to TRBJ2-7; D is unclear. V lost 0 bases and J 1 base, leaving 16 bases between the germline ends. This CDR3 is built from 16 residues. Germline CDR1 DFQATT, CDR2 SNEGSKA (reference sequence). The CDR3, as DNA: TGCAGTGCTAGAGATAGTCCACGGGTTAGGTCCTACGAGCAGTACTTC. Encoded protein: CSARDSPRVRSYEQYF.

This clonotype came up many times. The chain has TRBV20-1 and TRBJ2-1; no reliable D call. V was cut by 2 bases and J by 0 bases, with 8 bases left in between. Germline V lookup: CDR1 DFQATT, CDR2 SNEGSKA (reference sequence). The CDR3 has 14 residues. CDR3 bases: TGCAGTGCTAGAACAGCCAGCTCCTACAATGAGCAGTTCTTC. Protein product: CSARTASSYNEQFF.

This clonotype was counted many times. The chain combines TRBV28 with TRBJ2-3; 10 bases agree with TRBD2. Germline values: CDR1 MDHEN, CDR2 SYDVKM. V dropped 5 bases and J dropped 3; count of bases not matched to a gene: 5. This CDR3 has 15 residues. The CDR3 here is CASSVASGGTDTQYF. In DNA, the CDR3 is TGTGCCAGCAGTGTCGCTAGCGGGGGAACAGATACGCAGTATTTT.

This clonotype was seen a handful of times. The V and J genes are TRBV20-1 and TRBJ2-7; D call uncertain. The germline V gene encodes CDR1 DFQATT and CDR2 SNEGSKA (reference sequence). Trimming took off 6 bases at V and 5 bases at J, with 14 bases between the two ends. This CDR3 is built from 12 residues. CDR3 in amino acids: CSASTAVHEQYV. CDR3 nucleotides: TGCAGTGCAAGCACGGCTGTTCACGAGCAGTACGTC.

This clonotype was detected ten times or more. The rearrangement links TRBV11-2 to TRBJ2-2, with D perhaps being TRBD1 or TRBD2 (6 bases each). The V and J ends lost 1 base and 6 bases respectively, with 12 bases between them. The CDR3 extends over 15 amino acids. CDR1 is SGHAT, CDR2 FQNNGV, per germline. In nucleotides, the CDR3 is TGTGCCAGCAGCTTAGGACCCCGGGGGCCCGGGGAGCTGTTTTTT. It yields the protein CASSLGPRGPGELFF.

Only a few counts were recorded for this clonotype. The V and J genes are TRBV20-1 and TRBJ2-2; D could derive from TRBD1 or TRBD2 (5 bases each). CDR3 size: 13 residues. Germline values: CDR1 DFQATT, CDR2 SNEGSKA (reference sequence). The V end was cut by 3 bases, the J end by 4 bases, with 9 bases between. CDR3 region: CSARDGTTGELFF. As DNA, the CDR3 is TGCAGTGCTAGGGACGGGACCACCGGGGAGCTGTTTTTT.

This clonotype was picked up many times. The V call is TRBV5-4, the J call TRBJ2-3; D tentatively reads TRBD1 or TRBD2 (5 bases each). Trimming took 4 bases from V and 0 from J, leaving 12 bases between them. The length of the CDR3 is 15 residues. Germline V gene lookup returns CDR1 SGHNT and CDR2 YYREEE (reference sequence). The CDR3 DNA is TGTGCCAGCAGCCTTGGGGGATCTAGCACAGATACGCAGTATTTT. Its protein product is CASSLGGSSTDTQYF.

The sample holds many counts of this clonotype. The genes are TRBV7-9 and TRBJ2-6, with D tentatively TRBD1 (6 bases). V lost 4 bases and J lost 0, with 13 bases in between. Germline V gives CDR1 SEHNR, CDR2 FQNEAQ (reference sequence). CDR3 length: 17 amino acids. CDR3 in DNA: TGTGCCAGCAGCTGGGACATAGCTCTCTCTGGGGCCAACGTCCTGACTTTC. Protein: CASSWDIALSGANVLTF. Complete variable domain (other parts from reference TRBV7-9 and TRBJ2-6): DTGVSQNPRHKITKRGQNVTFRCDPISEHNRLYWYRQTLGQGPEFLTYFQNEAQLEKSRLLSDRFSAERPKGSFSTLEIQRTEQGDSAMYLCASSWDIALSGANVLTFGAGSRLTVL.

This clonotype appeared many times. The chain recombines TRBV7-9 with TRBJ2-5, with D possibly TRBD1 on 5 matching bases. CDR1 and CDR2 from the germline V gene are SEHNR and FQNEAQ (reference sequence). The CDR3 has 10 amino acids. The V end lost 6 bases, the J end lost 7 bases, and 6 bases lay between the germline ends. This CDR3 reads CASRGVTQYF. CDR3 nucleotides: TGTGCCAGCAGAGGGGTGACCCAGTACTTC.

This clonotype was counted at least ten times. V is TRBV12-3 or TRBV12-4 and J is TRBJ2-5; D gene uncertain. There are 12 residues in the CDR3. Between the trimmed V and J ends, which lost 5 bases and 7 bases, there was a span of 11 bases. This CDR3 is CASSRPTGTQYF. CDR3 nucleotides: TGTGCCAGCAGTCGTCCGACTGGGACCCAGTACTTC.

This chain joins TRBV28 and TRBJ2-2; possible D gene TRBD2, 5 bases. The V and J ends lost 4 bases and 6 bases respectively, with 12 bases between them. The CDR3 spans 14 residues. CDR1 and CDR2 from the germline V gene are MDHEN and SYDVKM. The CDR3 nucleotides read TGTGCCAGCAGTTCCCCTGGGGAGTCCGGGGAGCTGTTTTTT. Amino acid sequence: CASSSPGESGELFF. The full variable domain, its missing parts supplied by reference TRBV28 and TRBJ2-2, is DVKVTQSSRYLVKRTGEKVFLECVQDMDHENMFWYRQDPGLGLRLIYFSYDVKMKEKGDIPEGYSVSREKKERFSLILESASTNQTSMYLCASSSPGESGELFFGEGSRLTVL.

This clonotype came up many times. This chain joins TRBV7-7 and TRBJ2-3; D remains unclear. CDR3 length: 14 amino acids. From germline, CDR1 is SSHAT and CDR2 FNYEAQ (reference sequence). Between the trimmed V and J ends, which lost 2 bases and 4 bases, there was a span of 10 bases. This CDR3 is CASSLSVRADTQYF. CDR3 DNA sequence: TGTGCCAGCAGCTTATCAGTCCGGGCAGATACGCAGTATTTT.

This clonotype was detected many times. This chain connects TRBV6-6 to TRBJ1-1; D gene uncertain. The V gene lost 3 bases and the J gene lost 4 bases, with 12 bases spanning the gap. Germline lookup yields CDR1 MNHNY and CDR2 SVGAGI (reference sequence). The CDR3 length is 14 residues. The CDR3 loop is CASSYGLRGTEAFF. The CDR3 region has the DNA TGTGCCAGCAGTTATGGCCTCCGGGGCACTGAAGCTTTCTTT.

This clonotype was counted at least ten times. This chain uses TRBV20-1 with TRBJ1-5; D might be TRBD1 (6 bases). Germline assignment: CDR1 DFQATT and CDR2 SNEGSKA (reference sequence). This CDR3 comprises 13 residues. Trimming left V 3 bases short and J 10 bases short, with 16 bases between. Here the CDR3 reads CSASYRVGAPQHF. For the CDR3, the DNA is TGCAGTGCTAGTTACAGGGTTGGGGCACCCCAGCATTTT.